The clone carrying this TCR beta chain was recorded many times. Its specificity is not known. These data belong to a study of Graves' ophthalmopathy and Graves' hyperthyroidism. Overall study context: At the time of initial diagnosis and before any treatment, peripheral blood was collected. General study findings and limits: In blood appeared most of the expanded thyroid clonotypes whose frequency exceeded 0.001. Forecasting of ophthalmopathy progression by the model achieved less than 71% sensitivity and around 72% specificity.

Using RNA transcripts, the TCR beta CDR3 regions were amplified. After a first-round RT-PCR with HTBI primers, a second-round multiplex PCR was run. TCRdb re-analysed the multiplex PCR reads in MiXCR, keeping a single row per CDR3 protein. The profile shows about 210,000 distinct CDR3 sequences, 29% of them singletons. The germline V gene encodes CDR1 LGHNT and CDR2 FRNRAP. V was pared by 5 bases and J by 5 bases, with 12 bases between. The CDR3 is 13 amino acids. The source of the PBMCs was 8.5 to 10 ml of fresh peripheral blood. The receptor was derived from a man aged 45-60 years with Graves' ophthalmopathy. Sequenced sample: peripheral blood. The chain uses TRBV12-5 and TRBJ2-5; D unclear. This CDR3 is CASGPTPQETQYF. CDR3 in DNA: TGTGCTAGTGGTCCTACCCCTCAGGAGACCCAGTACTTC.